This entry lists 3 T cell receptor beta chains sequenced from one sample in a study of blood T cell repertoires in COVID-19. Sequenced by immunoSEQ multiplex PCR; TCRdb stores in-frame clones only, minus some. Here the sample spans 150,000 to 200,000 clones, over 75% being singletons. The sample consisted of PBMCs or T cells enriched from blood (not recorded which). Receptor source: a human donor with acute COVID-19. The donor label of this sample is uncertain.

The rearrangement joins TRBV19 to TRBJ2-7; TRBD2 agrees at 11 bases. This CDR3 has 15 amino acids. Germline V gives CDR1 LNHDA, CDR2 SQIVND (reference sequence). V gave up 5 bases and J gave up 2 bases; unmatched junction bases: 5. Written as DNA, the CDR3 is TGTGCCAGTAGTCTCCTAGCGGGGGGAGCCTACGAGCAGTACTTC. Its translation is CASSLLAGGAYEQYF.

This rearrangement joins TRBV30 to TRBJ2-5; 10 bases agree with TRBD1. The CDR3 has 14 amino acids. V shed 2 bases, J shed 3 bases, and the junction held 3 bases outside the gene matches. Germline assignment: CDR1 GTSNPN and CDR2 SVGIG (reference sequence). CDR3 sequence (DNA): TGTGCCTGGAGTTCCGGGACAGGGGAAGAGACCCAGTACTTC. Its translation is CAWSSGTGEETQYF.

V is TRBV19 and J is TRBJ2-7; 9 bases match TRBD1. The junction had 10 bases not matched to a gene; V was cut back by 6 bases and J by 4 bases. The CDR3 has 15 amino acids. Germline V CDR1 and CDR2: LNHDA, SQIVND (reference sequence). CDR3 sequence (DNA): TGTGCCAGTAGCTCAGGGACAGGGTGGGCTTACGAGCAGTACTTC. It translates to CASSSGTGWAYEQYF.